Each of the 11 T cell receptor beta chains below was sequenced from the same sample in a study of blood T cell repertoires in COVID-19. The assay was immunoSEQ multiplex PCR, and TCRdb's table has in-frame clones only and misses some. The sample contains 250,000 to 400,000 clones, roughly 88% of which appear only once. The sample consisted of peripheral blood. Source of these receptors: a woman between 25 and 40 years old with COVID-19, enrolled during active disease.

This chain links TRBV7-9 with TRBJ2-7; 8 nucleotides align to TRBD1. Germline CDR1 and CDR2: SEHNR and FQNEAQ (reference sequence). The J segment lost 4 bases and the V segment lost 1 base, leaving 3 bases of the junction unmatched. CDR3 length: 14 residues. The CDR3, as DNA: TGTGCCAGCAGCTTAGGGACAGGGCCTTACGAGCAGTACTTC. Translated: CASSLGTGPYEQYF. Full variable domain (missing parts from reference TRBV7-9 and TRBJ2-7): DTGVSQNPRHKITKRGQNVTFRCDPISEHNRLYWYRQTLGQGPEFLTYFQNEAQLEKSRLLSDRFSAERPKGSFSTLEIQRTEQGDSAMYLCASSLGTGPYEQYFGPGTRLTVT.

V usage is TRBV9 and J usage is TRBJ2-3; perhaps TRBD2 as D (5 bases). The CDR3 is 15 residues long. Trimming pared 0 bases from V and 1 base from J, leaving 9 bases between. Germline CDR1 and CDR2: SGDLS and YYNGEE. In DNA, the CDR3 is TGTGCCAGCAGCGTAGCCGGGGTGGGCACAGATACGCAGTATTTT. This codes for CASSVAGVGTDTQYF.

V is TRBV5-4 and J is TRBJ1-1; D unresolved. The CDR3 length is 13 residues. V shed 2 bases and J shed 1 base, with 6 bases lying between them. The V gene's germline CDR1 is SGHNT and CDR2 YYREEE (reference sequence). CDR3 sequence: CASSFHGNTEAFF. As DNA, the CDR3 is TGTGCCAGCAGCTTCCACGGGAACACTGAAGCTTTCTTT.

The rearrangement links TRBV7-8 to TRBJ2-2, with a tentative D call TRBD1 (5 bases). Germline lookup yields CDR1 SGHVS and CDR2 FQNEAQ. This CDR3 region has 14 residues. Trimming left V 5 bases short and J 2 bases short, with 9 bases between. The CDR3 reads CASSRDRNTGELFF. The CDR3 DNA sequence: TGTGCCAGCAGCCGAGACAGAAACACCGGGGAGCTGTTTTTT.

The CDR3 loop is CASIRDRDYTGELFF. The DNA of the CDR3 is TGTGCCAGCATTCGTGACAGGGACTACACCGGGGAGCTGTTTTTT. This chain uses TRBV5-6 with TRBJ2-2, with D perhaps matching TRBD1 (7 bases). CDR3 size: 15 residues. Germline V lookup: CDR1 SGHDT, CDR2 YYEEEE. V dropped 6 bases and J dropped 3 bases, with 15 bases sitting between them.

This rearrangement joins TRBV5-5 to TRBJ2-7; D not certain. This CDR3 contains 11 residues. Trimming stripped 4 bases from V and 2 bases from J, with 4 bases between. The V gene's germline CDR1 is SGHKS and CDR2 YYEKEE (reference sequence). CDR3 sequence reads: CASSPAYEQYF. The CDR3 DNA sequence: TGTGCCAGCAGCCCGGCCTACGAGCAGTACTTC.

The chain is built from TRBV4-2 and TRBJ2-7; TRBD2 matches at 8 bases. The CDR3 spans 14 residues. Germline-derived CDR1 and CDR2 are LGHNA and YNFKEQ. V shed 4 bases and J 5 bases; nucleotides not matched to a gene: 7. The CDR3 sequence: CASSPILAGHEQYF. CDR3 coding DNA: TGTGCCAGCAGCCCGATTCTAGCGGGCCACGAGCAGTACTTC.

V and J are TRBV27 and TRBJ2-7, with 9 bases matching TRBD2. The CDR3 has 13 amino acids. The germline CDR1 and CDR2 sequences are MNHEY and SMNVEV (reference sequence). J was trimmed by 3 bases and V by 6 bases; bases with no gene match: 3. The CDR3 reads CASSGSGSYEQYF. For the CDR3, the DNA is TGTGCCAGCAGCGGTAGCGGGAGCTACGAGCAGTACTTC.

Written as DNA, the CDR3 is TGTGCCAGCAGCTTGTGGGCGGGAAATGAGCAGTTCTTC. It yields the protein CASSLWAGNEQFF. The V call is TRBV7-3, the J call TRBJ2-1; tentative D call: TRBD2 (6 bases). This CDR3 is built from 13 residues. Germline CDR1 reads SGHTA; CDR2 reads FQGTGA. V dropped 3 bases and J dropped 7 bases, with 10 bases sitting between them.

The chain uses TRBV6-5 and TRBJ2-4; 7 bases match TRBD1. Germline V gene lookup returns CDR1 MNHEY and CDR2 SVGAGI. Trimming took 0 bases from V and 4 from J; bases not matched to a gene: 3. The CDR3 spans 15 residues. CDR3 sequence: CASSYSSGQKNIQYF. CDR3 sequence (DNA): TGTGCCAGCAGTTACTCGTCGGGACAGAAAAACATTCAGTACTTC.

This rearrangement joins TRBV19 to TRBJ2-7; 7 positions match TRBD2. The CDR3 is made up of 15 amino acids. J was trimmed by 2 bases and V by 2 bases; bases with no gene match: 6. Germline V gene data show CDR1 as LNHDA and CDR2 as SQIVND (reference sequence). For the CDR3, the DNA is TGTGCCAGTAGTATACAGGCTAGCGGAACCTACGAGCAGTACTTC. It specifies CASSIQASGTYEQYF.